Following are 18 T cell receptor beta chains from one sample sequenced in a study of cytomegalovirus exposure and HLA in healthy donors. The PCR ran on 60 Vbeta and 13 Jbeta primers. Using immunoSEQ multiplex PCR, the repertoire was profiled, and TCRdb retains in-frame clones only, with some absent. The data contain about 180,000 clones, 85% of them seen just once; the ten biggest clones take up 1%. The sample was PBMCs. These receptors all stem from a boy aged 2 to 10 in good health and CMV-seronegative.

The V and J genes are TRBV15 and TRBJ2-1; 11 bases are shared with TRBD2. This CDR3 has 16 amino acids. CDR1 LNHNV and CDR2 YYDKDF come from the germline V gene (reference sequence). With V trimmed by 0 bases and J by 7 bases, 5 bases remained unmatched. CDR3 in amino acids: CATSRDGLAGGNEQFF. CDR3 in DNA: TGTGCCACCAGCAGAGATGGGCTAGCGGGAGGTAATGAGCAGTTCTTC. Full variable domain (missing parts from reference TRBV15 and TRBJ2-1): DAMVIQNPRYQVTQFGKPVTLSCSQTLNHNVMYWYQQKSSQAPKLLFHYYDKDFNNEADTPDNFQSRRPNTSFCFLDIRSPGLGDTAMYLCATSRDGLAGGNEQFFGPGTRLTVL.

The chain carries TRBV10-3 and TRBJ2-3, with TRBD1 matching 9 bases. The trim removed 6 bases at V and 3 bases at J, leaving 7 bases unmatched. This CDR3 has 15 amino acids. CDR1 ENHRY and CDR2 SYGVKD come from the germline V gene. The CDR3 nucleotides are TGTGCCATCAGCGGGACAGGGTGGGAAACAGATACGCAGTATTTT. This codes for CAISGTGWETDTQYF.

This clone was recorded only once. The chain combines TRBV19 with TRBJ2-1; a possible D gene is TRBD1 (5 bases). CDR1 and CDR2 from the germline V gene are LNHDA and SQIVND (reference sequence). CDR3 length equals 16 residues. V lost 4 bases, J lost 5 bases, and 18 bases lay in between. CDR3: CASSTPWQGPDNEQFF. In DNA form, the CDR3 reads TGTGCCAGTAGTACCCCTTGGCAGGGTCCCGACAATGAGCAGTTCTTC.

The J gene is TRBJ2-1, the V gene TRBV2; TRBD2 matches 8 bases. J gave up 8 bases and V 5 bases, and 5 bases lay outside the gene matches. The germline CDR1 and CDR2 sequences are SNHLY and FYNNEI. The CDR3 is 13 residues long. The CDR3 region is CASSQGLDDEQFF. CDR3 bases: TGTGCCAGCAGTCAGGGACTAGACGATGAGCAGTTCTTC.

This chain links TRBV6-4 with TRBJ1-2; 7 positions match TRBD1. CDR1 and CDR2 (germline): MRHNA, SNTAGT. This CDR3 is built from 15 residues. V shed 0 bases and J 7 bases; nucleotides not matched to a gene: 8. CDR3 residues: CASSDSPDRAAGYTF. The CDR3 region has the DNA TGTGCCAGCAGTGACTCCCCCGACAGGGCGGCTGGCTACACCTTC.

The J gene is TRBJ2-5, the V gene TRBV5-1; 11 bases fit TRBD2. The junction had 4 bases not matched to a gene; V was cut back by 2 bases and J by 1 base. There are 16 residues in the CDR3. Germline V gene sequence: CDR1 SGHRS, CDR2 YFSETQ. CDR3 loop: CASSFVTSGSQETQYF. The CDR3 region has the DNA TGCGCCAGCAGCTTCGTAACTAGCGGGAGCCAAGAGACCCAGTACTTC.

V usage is TRBV18 and J usage is TRBJ2-7; D is unclear. Deletions cut 3 bases from V and 3 bases from J, with 15 bases between. Germline CDR1 is KGHSH and CDR2 is LQKENI. The CDR3 contains 15 residues. The CDR3 DNA sequence: TGTGCCAGCTCACCTACTCTATCCCCAAACTACGAGCAGTACTTC. It translates to CASSPTLSPNYEQYF. Full variable domain (remainder filled in from reference TRBV18 and TRBJ2-7): NAGVMQNPRHLVRRRGQEARLRCSPMKGHSHVYWYRQLPEEGLKFMVYLQKENIIDESGMPKERFSAEFPKEGPSILRIQQVVRGDSAAYFCASSPTLSPNYEQYFGPGTRLTVT.

This clone was picked up a small number of times. The J gene is TRBJ1-1, the V gene TRBV6-1; D perhaps matches TRBD1 (5 bases). The CDR3 contains 15 residues. Germline CDR1 and CDR2: MNHNS and SASEGT. V lost 2 bases and J 0 bases, leaving 10 bases between the germline ends. In DNA form, the CDR3 reads TGTGCCAGCAGTGAAACGGGACTCATGAACACTGAAGCTTTCTTT. It translates to CASSETGLMNTEAFF.

This rearrangement joins TRBV28 to TRBJ2-3; 9 bases match TRBD1. The CDR3 is made up of 15 amino acids. Germline loops: CDR1 MDHEN, CDR2 SYDVKM. The V gene end was trimmed by 6 bases and the J gene end by 1 base; junction bases not matched to a gene: 5. The chain's CDR3 is CASSPRTGGTDTQYF. The CDR3 coding sequence is TGTGCCAGCAGCCCTAGGACAGGGGGCACAGATACGCAGTATTTT.

The chain has TRBV10-1 and TRBJ2-7; possibly TRBD1 for D (5 bases). This CDR3 has 16 residues. V was clipped by 10 bases and J by 0 bases, with 22 bases between them. From germline, CDR1 is WNHNN and CDR2 SYGVQD (reference sequence). The CDR3 spells CAIYYRQRKSSYEQYF. CDR3 bases: TGCGCCATATACTATCGACAGAGGAAGAGCTCCTACGAGCAGTACTTC.

The chain has TRBV5-1 and TRBJ2-2, with D possibly TRBD2 on 7 matching bases. The V end lost 0 bases, the J end lost 1 base, and 10 bases lay between the germline ends. Germline V gene data show CDR1 as SGHRS and CDR2 as YFSETQ. This CDR3 comprises 16 residues. The CDR3 loop is CASSLAGGQNTGELFF. DNA for the CDR3: TGCGCCAGCAGCTTGGCGGGGGGCCAGAACACCGGGGAGCTGTTTTTT.

The V and J genes are TRBV6-1 and TRBJ2-5; the D gene is possibly TRBD2 (6 bases). The germline V and J ends were trimmed by 9 bases and 5 bases, with 19 bases remaining between them. The CDR3 has 14 residues. Germline V gives CDR1 MNHNS, CDR2 SASEGT. DNA of the CDR3: TGTGCCAGTACTCCGACTTGGGGGGAGGAGACCCAGTACTTC. It encodes CASTPTWGEETQYF.

J is TRBJ2-4 and V is TRBV28; a possible D gene is TRBD2 (5 bases). Germline V gene data show CDR1 as MDHEN and CDR2 as SYDVKM. This CDR3 comprises 17 residues. V gave up 2 bases and J gave up 1 base, with 15 bases separating them. CDR3 sequence (DNA): TGTGCCAGCAGTTTAATTTTGAGGGTACGGGCCAAAAACATTCAGTACTTC. Amino acids: CASSLILRVRAKNIQYF.

The J gene is TRBJ1-1, the V gene TRBV9; D not resolved. The V end was cut by 7 bases, the J end by 3 bases, with 16 bases between. Per the germline V gene, CDR1 is SGDLS and CDR2 is YYNGEE. The CDR3 is 14 amino acids. As DNA, the CDR3 is TGTGCCAGCGATATTTCTCAGGCTGACACTGAAGCTTTCTTT. It translates to CASDISQADTEAFF. Full variable domain (rest looked up from reference TRBV9 and TRBJ1-1): DSGVTQTPKHLITATGQRVTLRCSPRSGDLSVYWYQQSLDQGLQFLIQYYNGEERAKGNILERFSAQQFPDLHSELNLSSLELGDSALYFCASDISQADTEAFFGQGTRLTVV.

This clone was detected once. The gene calls are TRBV10-3 and TRBJ1-3, with TRBD1 identical over 7 bases. The germline gives CDR1 ENHRY, CDR2 SYGVKD. The CDR3 consists of 15 residues. With 3 bases clipped from V and 2 bases from J, the junction kept 4 bases outside the gene matches. The CDR3 loop reads CAISEPDRAGNTIYF. CDR3 sequence (DNA): TGTGCCATCAGTGAACCCGACAGGGCTGGAAACACCATATATTTT.

About this clone: Different DNA sequences within this sample yield the same CDR3. The chain recombines TRBV19 with TRBJ1-5; D may be TRBD1 (5 bases). The CDR3 is 14 amino acids. CDR1 and CDR2 (germline): LNHDA, SQIVND (reference sequence). The V gene lost 1 base and the J gene lost 4 bases, with 8 bases spanning the gap. The CDR3 sequence is CASSIVAGNQPQHF. DNA of the CDR3: TGTGCCAGTAGTATAGTGGCAGGGAATCAGCCCCAGCATTTT.

DNA of the CDR3: TGTGCCATCAGTGAGAGCCCCGCGGGGCAGGGCTATGGCTACACCTTC. Translation gives CAISESPAGQGYGYTF. This chain joins TRBV10-3 and TRBJ1-2, with D maybe TRBD1 (5 bases). V dropped 2 bases and J dropped 4 bases, with 17 bases sitting between them. This CDR3 region has 16 residues. Germline values: CDR1 ENHRY, CDR2 SYGVKD.

V is TRBV6-5 and J is TRBJ2-7; possibly TRBD1 for D (6 bases). Germline V gene data show CDR1 as MNHEY and CDR2 as SVGAGI. This CDR3 region has 13 residues. V was trimmed by 6 bases and J by 2 bases, leaving 11 bases between them. CDR3 region: CASSYGDTYEQYF. In DNA form, the CDR3 reads TGTGCCAGCAGCTACGGGGACACCTACGAGCAGTACTTC.